This T cell receptor (beta chain) originates from a study of cytomegalovirus exposure and HLA in healthy donors. PCR used 60 Vbeta primers and 13 Jbeta primers. Data came from immunoSEQ multiplex PCR; TCRdb stores just in-frame clones and leaves some out. The sample yields under 250,000 clones, around 80% seen once. CDR3 length: 14 amino acids. V gave up 5 bases and J gave up 4 bases, with 12 bases separating them. Germline loops: CDR1 SGHRS, CDR2 YFSETQ. The sample was PBMCs. V gene TRBV5-1 combines with J gene TRBJ2-2; D gene unclear. This TCR derives from a middle-aged man in good health and CMV-seropositive. The CDR3, as DNA: TGCGCCAGCAGTTACGACTGGAGCACCGGGGAGCTGTTTTTT. Its translation: CASSYDWSTGELFF.